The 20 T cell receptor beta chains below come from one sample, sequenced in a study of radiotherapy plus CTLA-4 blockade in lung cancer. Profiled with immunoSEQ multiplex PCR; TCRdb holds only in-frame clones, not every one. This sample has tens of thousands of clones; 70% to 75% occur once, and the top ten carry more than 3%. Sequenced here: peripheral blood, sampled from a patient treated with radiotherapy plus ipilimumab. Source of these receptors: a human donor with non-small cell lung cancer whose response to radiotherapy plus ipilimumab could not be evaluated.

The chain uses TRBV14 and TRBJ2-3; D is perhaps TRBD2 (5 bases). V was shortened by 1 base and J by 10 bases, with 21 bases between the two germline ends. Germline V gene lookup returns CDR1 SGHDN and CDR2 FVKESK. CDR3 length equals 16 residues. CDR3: CASSQGTDFNARPQYF. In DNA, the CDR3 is TGTGCCAGCAGCCAAGGAACGGACTTCAATGCAAGGCCGCAGTATTTT.

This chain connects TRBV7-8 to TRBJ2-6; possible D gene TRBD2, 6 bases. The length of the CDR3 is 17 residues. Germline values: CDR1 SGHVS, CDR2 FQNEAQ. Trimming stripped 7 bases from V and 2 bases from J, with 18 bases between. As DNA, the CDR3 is TGTGCCAGCACGCCCAGCGTCGGGGAGGCTGGGGCCAACGTCCTGACTTTC. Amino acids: CASTPSVGEAGANVLTF.

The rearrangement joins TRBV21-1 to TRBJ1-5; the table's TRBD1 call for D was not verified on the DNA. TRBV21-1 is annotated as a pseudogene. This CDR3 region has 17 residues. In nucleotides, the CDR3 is TGTGCCAGCAGAAATAAAGGTCAGGGGGTCGGGAATCAGCCCCAGCATTTT. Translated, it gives CASRNKGQGVGNQPQHF.

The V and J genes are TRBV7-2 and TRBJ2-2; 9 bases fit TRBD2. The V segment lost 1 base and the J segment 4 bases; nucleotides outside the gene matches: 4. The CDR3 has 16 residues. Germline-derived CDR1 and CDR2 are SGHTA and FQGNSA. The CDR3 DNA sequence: TGTGCCAGCAGCTTAGAGCTAGCGGGACTCACCGGGGAGCTGTTTTTT. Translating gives CASSLELAGLTGELFF. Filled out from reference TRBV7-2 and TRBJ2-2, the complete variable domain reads GAGVSQSPSNKVTEKGKDVELRCDPISGHTALYWYRQSLGQGLEFLIYFQGNSAPDKSGLPSDRFSAERTGGSVSTLTIQRTQQEDSAVYLCASSLELAGLTGELFFGEGSRLTVL.

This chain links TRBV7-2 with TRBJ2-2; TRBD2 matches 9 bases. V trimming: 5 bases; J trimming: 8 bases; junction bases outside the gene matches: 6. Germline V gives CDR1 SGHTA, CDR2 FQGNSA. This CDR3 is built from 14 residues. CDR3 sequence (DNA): TGTGCCAGCAGCCTGACTAGCGGAGAGGGGGAGCTGTTTTTT. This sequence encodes CASSLTSGEGELFF.

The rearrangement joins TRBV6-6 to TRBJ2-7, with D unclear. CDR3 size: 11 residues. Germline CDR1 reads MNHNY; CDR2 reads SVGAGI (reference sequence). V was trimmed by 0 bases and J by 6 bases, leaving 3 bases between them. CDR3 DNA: TGTGCCAGCAGTTACTCAGCCGAGCAGTACTTC. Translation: CASSYSAEQYF.

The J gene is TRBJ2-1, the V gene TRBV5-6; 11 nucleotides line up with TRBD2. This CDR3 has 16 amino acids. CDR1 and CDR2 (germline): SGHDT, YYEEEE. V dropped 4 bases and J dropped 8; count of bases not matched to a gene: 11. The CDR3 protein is CASSGLRLAGWDEQFF. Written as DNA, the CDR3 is TGTGCCAGCAGCGGCCTACGACTAGCGGGATGGGATGAGCAGTTCTTC.

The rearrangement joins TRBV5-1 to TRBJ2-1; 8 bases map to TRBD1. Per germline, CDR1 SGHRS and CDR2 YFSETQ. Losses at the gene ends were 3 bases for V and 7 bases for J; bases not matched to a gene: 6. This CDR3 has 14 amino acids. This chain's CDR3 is CASSSRTGSNEQFF. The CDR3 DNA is TGCGCCAGCAGCTCCCGGACAGGGAGTAATGAGCAGTTCTTC. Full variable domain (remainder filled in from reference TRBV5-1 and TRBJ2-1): KAGVTQTPRYLIKTRGQQVTLSCSPISGHRSVSWYQQTPGQGLQFLFEYFSETQRNKGNFPGRFSGRQFSNSRSEMNVSTLELGDSALYLCASSSRTGSNEQFFGPGTRLTVL.

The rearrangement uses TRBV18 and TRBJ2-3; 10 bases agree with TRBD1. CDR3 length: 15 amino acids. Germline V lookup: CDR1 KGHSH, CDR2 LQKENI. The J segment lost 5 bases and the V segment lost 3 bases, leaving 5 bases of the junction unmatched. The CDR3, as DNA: TGTGCCAGCTCACCCGGGACAGGGGCGGTAGATACGCAGTATTTT. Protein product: CASSPGTGAVDTQYF.

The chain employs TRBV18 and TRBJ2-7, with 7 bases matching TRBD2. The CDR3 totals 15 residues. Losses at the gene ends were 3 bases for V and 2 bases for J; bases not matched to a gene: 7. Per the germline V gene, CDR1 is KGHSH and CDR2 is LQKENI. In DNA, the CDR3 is TGTGCCAGCTCACCGGGTGCGGGAGTCGCCTACGAGCAGTACTTC. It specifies CASSPGAGVAYEQYF.

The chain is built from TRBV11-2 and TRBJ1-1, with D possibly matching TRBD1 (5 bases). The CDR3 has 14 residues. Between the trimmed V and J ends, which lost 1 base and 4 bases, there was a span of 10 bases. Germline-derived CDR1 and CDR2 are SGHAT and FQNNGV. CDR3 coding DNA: TGTGCCAGCAGCTTAGTGGGGCAGGGCACTGAAGCTTTCTTT. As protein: CASSLVGQGTEAFF.

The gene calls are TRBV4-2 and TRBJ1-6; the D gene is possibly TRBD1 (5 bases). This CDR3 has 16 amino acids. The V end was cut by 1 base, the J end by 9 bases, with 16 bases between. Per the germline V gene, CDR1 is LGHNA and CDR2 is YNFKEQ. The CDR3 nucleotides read TGTGCCAGCAGCCAAGGGCTGAGGCAGGGTATTTCACCCCTCCACTTT. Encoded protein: CASSQGLRQGISPLHF.

The CDR3 reads CASSYFQNTEAFF. The DNA for the CDR3 is TGTGCCAGCAGTTACTTCCAGAACACTGAAGCTTTCTTT. This chain joins TRBV6-5 and TRBJ1-1; D is undetermined. Trimming cost V 1 base and J 1 base, with 4 bases left between them. CDR3 length: 13 residues. CDR1 MNHEY and CDR2 SVGAGI come from the germline V gene.

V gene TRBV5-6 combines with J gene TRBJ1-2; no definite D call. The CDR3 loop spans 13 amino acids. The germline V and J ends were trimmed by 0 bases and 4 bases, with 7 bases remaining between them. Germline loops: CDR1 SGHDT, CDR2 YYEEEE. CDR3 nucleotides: TGTGCCAGCAGCTTGGGACAATTCTATGGCTACACCTTC. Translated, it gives CASSLGQFYGYTF.

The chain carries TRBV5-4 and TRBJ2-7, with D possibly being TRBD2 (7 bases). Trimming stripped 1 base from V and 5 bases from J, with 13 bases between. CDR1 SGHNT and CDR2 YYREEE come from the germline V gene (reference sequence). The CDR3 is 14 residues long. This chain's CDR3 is CASSLREGGNEQYF. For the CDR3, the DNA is TGTGCCAGCAGCTTGAGGGAGGGGGGCAACGAGCAGTACTTC.

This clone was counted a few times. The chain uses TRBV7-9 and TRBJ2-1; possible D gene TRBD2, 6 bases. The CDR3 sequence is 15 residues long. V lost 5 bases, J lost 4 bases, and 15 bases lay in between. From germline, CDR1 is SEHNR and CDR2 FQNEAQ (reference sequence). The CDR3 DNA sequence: TGTGCCAGCAGCCCCACCGGAGGGATTTACAATGAGCAGTTCTTC. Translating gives CASSPTGGIYNEQFF.

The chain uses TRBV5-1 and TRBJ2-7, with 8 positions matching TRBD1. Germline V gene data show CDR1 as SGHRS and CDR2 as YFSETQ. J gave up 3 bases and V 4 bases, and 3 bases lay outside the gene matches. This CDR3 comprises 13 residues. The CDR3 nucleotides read TGCGCCAGCAGCACCACAGGGGGCTACGAGCAGTACTTC. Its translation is CASSTTGGYEQYF.

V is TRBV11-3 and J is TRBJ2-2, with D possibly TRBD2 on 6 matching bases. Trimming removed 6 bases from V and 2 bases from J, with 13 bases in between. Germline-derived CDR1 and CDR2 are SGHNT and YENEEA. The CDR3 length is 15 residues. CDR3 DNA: TGTGCCAGCAGTCGGGGCGGGACTAACACCGGGGAGCTGTTTTTT. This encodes CASSRGGTNTGELFF.

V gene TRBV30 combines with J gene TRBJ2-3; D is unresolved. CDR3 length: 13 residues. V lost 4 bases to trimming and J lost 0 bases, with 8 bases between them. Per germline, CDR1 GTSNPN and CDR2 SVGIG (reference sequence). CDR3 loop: CAWTTRSTDTQYF. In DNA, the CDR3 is TGTGCCTGGACTACTCGGAGCACAGATACGCAGTATTTT.

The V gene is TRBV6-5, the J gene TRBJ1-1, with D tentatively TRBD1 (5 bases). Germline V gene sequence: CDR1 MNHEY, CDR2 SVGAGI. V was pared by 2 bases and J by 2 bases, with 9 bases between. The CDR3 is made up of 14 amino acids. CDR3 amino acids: CASSYDGANTEAFF. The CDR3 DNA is TGTGCCAGCAGTTACGATGGGGCTAACACTGAAGCTTTCTTT.